This is a list of T cell receptor beta chains from one sample in a study of Graves' ophthalmopathy and Graves' hyperthyroidism. Using its own MiXCR run on the multiplex PCR reads, TCRdb lists one record per CDR3 protein. Among roughly 480,000 distinct CDR3 sequences, 13% to 15% were seen once, and the ten largest hold 9.8%. Input material: blood. These receptors all stem from a woman in her thirties with Graves' ophthalmopathy. Each CDR3 is given with its conserved first and last residue. The D gene is left open where the match is weak. Clone size appears in some rows only: once, few, many, or a class for an expanded clone.

CDR3 | DNA | V | size | J | D
CASSPGRPSGRGSYEQYF | TGTGCCAGCAGCCCAGGGAGGCCTAGCGGGAGGGGATCCTACGAGCAGTACTTC | TRBV11-1 | many | TRBJ2-7 | TRBD2
CASRTRDSRVSGYTF | TGTGCCAGCAGAACCCGGGACTCCCGTGTTAGCGGCTACACCTTC | TRBV6-1 | NA | TRBJ1-2 | NA
CASSFGTQGKTQYF | TGTGCCAGCAGTTTCGGGACCCAGGGGAAGACCCAGTACTTC | TRBV12-3/TRBV12-4 | many | TRBJ2-5 | NA
CATSDPTRTGHYEQYF | TGTGCCACCAGTGATCCAACGCGGACAGGACACTACGAGCAGTACTTC | TRBV24-1 | many | TRBJ2-7 | TRBD1
CASSPRDLSSYEQYF | TGTGCCAGCAGCCCCCGGGACTTGAGCTCCTACGAGCAGTACTTC | TRBV7-2 | few | TRBJ2-7 | NA
CASSPRLDKNTGELFF | TGCGCCAGCAGCCCACGTTTGGACAAAAACACCGGGGAGCTGTTTTTT | TRBV5-1 | NA | TRBJ2-2 | NA
CSVEEALQLQNYGYAF | TGCAGCGTTGAAGAAGCTCTCCAATTGCAGAACTATGGCTACGCCTTC | TRBV29-1 | NA | TRBJ1-2 | NA
CATSISGTGSYEQYF | TGTGCCACCAGCATTTCCGGGACAGGGTCCTACGAGCAGTACTTC | TRBV15 | many | TRBJ2-7 | TRBD1
CASSLAPPRTNIQYF | TGCGCCAGCAGCTTGGCTCCCCCTCGGACGAACATTCAGTACTTC | TRBV5-1 | many | TRBJ2-4 | NA
CASRAGRENTIYF | TGTGCCAGCAGGGCGGGACGTGAGAACACCATATATTTT | TRBV28 | many | TRBJ1-3 | NA
CAISESASGSGVYEQYF | TGTGCCATCAGTGAGTCGGCTAGCGGGAGTGGGGTGTACGAGCAGTACTTC | TRBV10-3 | many | TRBJ2-7 | TRBD2
CASSKVTAQYF | TGTGCCAGCAGTAAGGTGACAGCGCAGTACTTC | TRBV6-1 | few | TRBJ2-4 | NA
CASSDGNFYEQYF | TGTGCCAGCAGTGATGGGAATTTCTACGAGCAGTACTTC | TRBV6-1 | many | TRBJ2-7 | NA
CAWSVTGQNTEAFF | TGTGCCTGGAGTGTCACGGGCCAGAACACTGAAGCTTTCTTT | TRBV30 | many | TRBJ1-1 | NA
CASSLFGEASDQLRTEAFF | TGTGCCAGCAGTTTATTCGGGGAGGCTTCCGACCAGTTGAGGACTGAAGCTTTCTTT | TRBV28 | many | TRBJ1-1 | NA
CAWRLWDRTNYGYTF | TGTGCCTGGAGACTCTGGGACAGAACTAACTATGGCTACACCTTC | TRBV30 | many | TRBJ1-2 | TRBD1
CASSQGLNRGDTQYF | TGTGCCAGCAGCCAAGGTCTAAATAGGGGCGATACGCAGTATTTT | TRBV3-1 | few | TRBJ2-3 | NA
CASSPLVQGFRYGFTF | TGTGCCAGCAGCCCCCTCGTTCAGGGGTTTAGGTATGGCTTCACCTTC | TRBV14 | NA | TRBJ1-2 | NA
CASGFGNSYEQYF | TGTGCCAGCGGTTTCGGGAACTCCTACGAGCAGTACTTC | TRBV12-3/TRBV12-4 | NA | TRBJ2-7 | NA
CASSPWGRDTGELFF | TGTGCCAGCTCACCATGGGGACGGGACACCGGGGAGCTGTTTTTT | TRBV18 | many | TRBJ2-2 | NA
CASNNRGLGAYEQYF | TGTGCCAGCAACAACAGGGGGCTGGGGGCCTACGAGCAGTACTTC | TRBV2 | NA | TRBJ2-7 | TRBD1
CSARVLDNQPQHF | TGCAGTGCTAGGGTACTGGACAATCAGCCCCAGCATTTT | TRBV20-1 | many | TRBJ1-5 | NA
CASSFSGANVLTF | TGTGCCAGCAGTTTCTCTGGGGCCAACGTCCTGACTTTC | TRBV12-3/TRBV12-4 | many | TRBJ2-6 | NA